This TCR beta chain comes out of a study of T cells in Graves' hyperthyroidism and ophthalmopathy. Study outcomes and limitations: Model predictions of ophthalmopathy came a median about 6.3 months before onset.

This clonotype was seen at least ten times. The antigen is unknown. Amplification targeted TCR beta CDR3 regions from RNA transcripts. TCR CDR3 regions were first amplified by RT-PCR with HTBI primers. TCRdb re-called the multiplex PCR reads through MiXCR, storing one row per CDR3 protein. The repertoire has around 760,000 distinct CDR3 sequences, just over 35% of them found once; the top ten carry more than 25%. This TCR was recovered from a woman aged 40 to 50 with Graves' hyperthyroidism. Sequences were obtained from blood.

This CDR3 reads CASSLAGKTAFF. The CDR3 DNA sequence: TGTGCCAGCAGCTTAGCTGGCAAAACAGCTTTCTTT. The chain joins TRBV7-2 to TRBJ1-1, with D unclear. Germline V lookup: CDR1 SGHTA, CDR2 FQGNSA. This CDR3 has 12 amino acids. Deletions cut 0 bases from V and 10 bases from J, with 9 bases between.